This TCR beta chain comes out of a study of glioma-infiltrating T cells after dendritic cell vaccination. For the study at large: Autologous tumor lysate-pulsed dendritic cell vaccination was given between about 2003 and 2013. The vaccine used monocyte-derived dendritic cells pulsed overnight with autologous tumor lysate.

Looked up from germline, CDR1 is MDHEN and CDR2 is SYDVKM. Trimming removed 3 bases from V and 4 bases from J, with 12 bases in between. CDR3 length: 14 residues. The time point was: after dendritic cell vaccination, including at tumor progression/relapse. This clone was observed a few times. Amplification used 60 V beta primers and 13 J beta primers. This table comes from immunoSEQ multiplex PCR, and its TCRdb copy is limited to in-frame clones, with some not included. The table records more than 95,000 clones, 75% to 90% of them present only once. Sequencing was performed on blood, taken after dendritic cell vaccination. The sequence was collected from a human donor with glioblastoma. The rearrangement joins TRBV28 to TRBJ1-2; D uncertain. DNA for the CDR3: TGTGCCAGCAGTTTGCGCGGAGGAAGCTATGGCTACACCTTC. Protein product: CASSLRGGSYGYTF.